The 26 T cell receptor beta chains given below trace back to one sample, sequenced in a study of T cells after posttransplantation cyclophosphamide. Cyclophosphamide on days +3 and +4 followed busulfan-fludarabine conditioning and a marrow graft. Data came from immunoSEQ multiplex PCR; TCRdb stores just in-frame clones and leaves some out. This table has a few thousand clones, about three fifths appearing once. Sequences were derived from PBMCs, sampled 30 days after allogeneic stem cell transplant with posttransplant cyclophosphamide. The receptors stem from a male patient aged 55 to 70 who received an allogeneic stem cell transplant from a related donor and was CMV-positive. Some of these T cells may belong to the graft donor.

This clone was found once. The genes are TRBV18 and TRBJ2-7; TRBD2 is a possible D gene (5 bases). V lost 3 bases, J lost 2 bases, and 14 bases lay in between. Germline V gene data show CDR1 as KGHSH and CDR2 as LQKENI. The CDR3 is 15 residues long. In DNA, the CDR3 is TGTGCCAGCTCACCCGAACAACTAGTAGCCTACGAGCAGTACTTC. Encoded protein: CASSPEQLVAYEQYF.

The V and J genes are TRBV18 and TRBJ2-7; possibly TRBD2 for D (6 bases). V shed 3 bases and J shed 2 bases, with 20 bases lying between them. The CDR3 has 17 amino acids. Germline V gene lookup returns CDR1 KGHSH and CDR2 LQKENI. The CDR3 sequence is CASSPFSGEGETYEQYF. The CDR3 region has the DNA TGTGCCAGCTCACCTTTTTCGGGGGAAGGGGAAACCTACGAGCAGTACTTC. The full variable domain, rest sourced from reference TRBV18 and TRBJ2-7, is NAGVMQNPRHLVRRRGQEARLRCSPMKGHSHVYWYRQLPEEGLKFMVYLQKENIIDESGMPKERFSAEFPKEGPSILRIQQVVRGDSAAYFCASSPFSGEGETYEQYFGPGTRLTVT.

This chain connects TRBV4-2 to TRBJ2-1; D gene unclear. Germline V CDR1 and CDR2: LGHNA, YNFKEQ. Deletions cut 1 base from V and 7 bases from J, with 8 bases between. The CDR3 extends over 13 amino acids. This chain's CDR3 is CASSQVGANEQFF. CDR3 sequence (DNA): TGTGCCAGCAGCCAAGTTGGAGCGAATGAGCAGTTCTTC.

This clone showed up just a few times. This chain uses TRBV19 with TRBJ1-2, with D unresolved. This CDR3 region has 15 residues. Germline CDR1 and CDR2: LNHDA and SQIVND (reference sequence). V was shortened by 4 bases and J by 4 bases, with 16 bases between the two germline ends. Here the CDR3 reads CASSTLTRRTYGYTF. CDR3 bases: TGTGCCAGTAGTACCCTTACCAGGCGAACCTATGGCTACACCTTC.

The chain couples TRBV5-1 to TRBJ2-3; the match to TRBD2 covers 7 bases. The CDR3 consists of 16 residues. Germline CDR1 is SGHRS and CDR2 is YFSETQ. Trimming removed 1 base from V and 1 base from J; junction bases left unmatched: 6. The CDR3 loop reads CASSLRPAGGTDTQYF. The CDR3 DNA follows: TGCGCCAGCAGCTTGAGGCCGGCGGGGGGCACAGATACGCAGTATTTT.

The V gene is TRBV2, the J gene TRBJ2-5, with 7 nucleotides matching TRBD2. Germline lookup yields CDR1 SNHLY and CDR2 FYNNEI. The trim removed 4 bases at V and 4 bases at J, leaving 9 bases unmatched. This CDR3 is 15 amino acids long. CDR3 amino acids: CASSGGGGRGETQYF. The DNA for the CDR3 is TGTGCCAGCAGTGGGGGAGGAGGGAGGGGAGAGACCCAGTACTTC. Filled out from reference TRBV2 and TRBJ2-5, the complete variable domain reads EPEVTQTPSHQVTQMGQEVILRCVPISNHLYFYWYRQILGQKVEFLVSFYNNEISEKSEIFDDQFSVERPDGSNFTLKIRSTKLEDSAMYFCASSGGGGRGETQYFGPGTRLLVL.

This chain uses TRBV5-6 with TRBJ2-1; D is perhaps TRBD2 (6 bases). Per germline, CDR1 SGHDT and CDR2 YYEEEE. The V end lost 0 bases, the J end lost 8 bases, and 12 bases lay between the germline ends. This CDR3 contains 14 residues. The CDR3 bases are TGTGCCAGCAGCTTGGTGGGTCCGGGGGATGAGCAGTTCTTC. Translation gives CASSLVGPGDEQFF.

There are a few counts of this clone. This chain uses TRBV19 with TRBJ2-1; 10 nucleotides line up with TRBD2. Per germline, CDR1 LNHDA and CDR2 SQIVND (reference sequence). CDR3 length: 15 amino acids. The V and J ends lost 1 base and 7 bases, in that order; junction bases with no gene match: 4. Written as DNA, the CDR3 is TGTGCCAGTAGTATAGCTAGCGGGAGTAAGAATGAGCAGTTCTTC. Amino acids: CASSIASGSKNEQFF.

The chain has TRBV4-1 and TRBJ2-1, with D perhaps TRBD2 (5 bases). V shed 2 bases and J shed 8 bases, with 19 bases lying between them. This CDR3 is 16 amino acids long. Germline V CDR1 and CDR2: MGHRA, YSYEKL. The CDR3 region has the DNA TGCGCCAGCAGCCAACGAGGGTACTCCGGGAATGATGAGCAGTTCTTC. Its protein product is CASSQRGYSGNDEQFF.

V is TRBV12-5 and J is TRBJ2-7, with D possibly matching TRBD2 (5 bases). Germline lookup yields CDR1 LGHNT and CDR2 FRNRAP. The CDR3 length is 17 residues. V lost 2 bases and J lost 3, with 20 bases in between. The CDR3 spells CASGLPRIRGNVYEQYF. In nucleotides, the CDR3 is TGTGCTAGTGGTTTGCCAAGAATCCGGGGAAACGTCTACGAGCAGTACTTC.

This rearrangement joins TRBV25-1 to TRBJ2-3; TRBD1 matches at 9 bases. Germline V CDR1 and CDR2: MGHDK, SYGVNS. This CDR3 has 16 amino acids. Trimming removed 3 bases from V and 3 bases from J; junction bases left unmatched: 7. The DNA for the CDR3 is TGTGCCAGCAGTGACGCCGGGACAGGGATTACAGATACGCAGTATTTT. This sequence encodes CASSDAGTGITDTQYF.

In DNA, the CDR3 is TGCGCCAGCAGCCCCATCGAGCGGGGGATGTACGAGCAGTACTTC. It translates to CASSPIERGMYEQYF. V and J are TRBV4-1 and TRBJ2-7; TRBD2 agrees at 8 bases. V lost 4 bases to trimming and J lost 4 bases; unmatched junction nucleotides: 9. CDR3 length: 15 amino acids. From germline, CDR1 is MGHRA and CDR2 YSYEKL.

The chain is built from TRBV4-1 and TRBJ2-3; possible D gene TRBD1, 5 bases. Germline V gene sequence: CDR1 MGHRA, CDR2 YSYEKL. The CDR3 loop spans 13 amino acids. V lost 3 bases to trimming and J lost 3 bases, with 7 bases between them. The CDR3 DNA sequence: TGCGCCAGCAGCCAGCAGGGAACAGATACGCAGTATTTT. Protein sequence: CASSQQGTDTQYF.

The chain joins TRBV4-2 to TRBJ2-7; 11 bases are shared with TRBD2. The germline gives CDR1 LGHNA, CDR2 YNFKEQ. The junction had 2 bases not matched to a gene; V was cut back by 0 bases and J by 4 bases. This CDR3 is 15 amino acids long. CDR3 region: CASSQETSGTYEQYF. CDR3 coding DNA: TGTGCCAGCAGCCAAGAGACTAGCGGGACATACGAGCAGTACTTC.

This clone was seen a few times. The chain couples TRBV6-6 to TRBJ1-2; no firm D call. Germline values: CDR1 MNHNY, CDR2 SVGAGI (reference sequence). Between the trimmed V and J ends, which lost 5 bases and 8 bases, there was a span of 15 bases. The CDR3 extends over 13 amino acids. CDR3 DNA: TGTGCCAGCAGTCCGTGGCCGTCCTGGGGCTACACCTTC. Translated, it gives CASSPWPSWGYTF.

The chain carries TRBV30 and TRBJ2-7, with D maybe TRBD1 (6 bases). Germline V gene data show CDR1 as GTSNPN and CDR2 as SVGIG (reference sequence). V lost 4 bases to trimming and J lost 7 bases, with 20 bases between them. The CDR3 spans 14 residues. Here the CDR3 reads CAWTRDRPSREQYF. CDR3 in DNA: TGTGCCTGGACTCGAGACAGGCCGAGTAGGGAGCAGTACTTC.

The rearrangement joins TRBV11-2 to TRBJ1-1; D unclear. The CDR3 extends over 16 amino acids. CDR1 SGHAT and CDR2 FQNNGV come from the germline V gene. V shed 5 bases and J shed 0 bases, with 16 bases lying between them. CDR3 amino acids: CASSALSGMVNTEAFF. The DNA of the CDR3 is TGTGCCAGCAGCGCGCTTAGCGGGATGGTGAACACTGAAGCTTTCTTT.

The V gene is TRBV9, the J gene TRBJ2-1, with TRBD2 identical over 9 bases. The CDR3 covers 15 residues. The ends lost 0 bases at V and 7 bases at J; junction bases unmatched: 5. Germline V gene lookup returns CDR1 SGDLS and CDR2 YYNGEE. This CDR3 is CASSVDSGSVNEQFF. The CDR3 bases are TGTGCCAGCAGCGTAGATAGCGGGAGTGTGAATGAGCAGTTCTTC.

The CDR3 here is CASSLAGTRSNEQFF. The CDR3 coding sequence is TGTGCCAGCAGCTTGGCCGGGACTAGGAGCAATGAGCAGTTCTTC. The chain uses TRBV5-6 and TRBJ2-1; TRBD2 matches 8 bases. The J segment lost 6 bases and the V segment lost 0 bases, leaving 5 bases of the junction unmatched. The CDR3 covers 15 residues. The germline V gene encodes CDR1 SGHDT and CDR2 YYEEEE.

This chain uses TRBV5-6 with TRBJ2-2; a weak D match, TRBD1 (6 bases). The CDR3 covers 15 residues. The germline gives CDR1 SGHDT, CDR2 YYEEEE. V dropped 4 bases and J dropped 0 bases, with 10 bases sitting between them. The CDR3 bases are TGTGCCAGCAGCCACAGGACAGCGAACACCGGGGAGCTGTTTTTT. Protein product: CASSHRTANTGELFF.

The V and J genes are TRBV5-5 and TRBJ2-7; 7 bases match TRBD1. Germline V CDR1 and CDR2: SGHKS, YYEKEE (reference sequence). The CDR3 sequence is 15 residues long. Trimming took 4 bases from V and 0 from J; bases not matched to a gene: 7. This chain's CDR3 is CASSLTGIASYEQYF. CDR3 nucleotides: TGTGCCAGCAGCCTGACAGGGATCGCCTCCTACGAGCAGTACTTC.

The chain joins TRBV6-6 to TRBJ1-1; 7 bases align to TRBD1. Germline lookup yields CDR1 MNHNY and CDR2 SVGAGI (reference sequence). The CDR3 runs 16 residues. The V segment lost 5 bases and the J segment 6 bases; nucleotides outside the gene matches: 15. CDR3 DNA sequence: TGTGCCAGCAGTACCCTAAAAGGGACAGTTCGCCCTGAAGCTTTCTTT. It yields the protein CASSTLKGTVRPEAFF.

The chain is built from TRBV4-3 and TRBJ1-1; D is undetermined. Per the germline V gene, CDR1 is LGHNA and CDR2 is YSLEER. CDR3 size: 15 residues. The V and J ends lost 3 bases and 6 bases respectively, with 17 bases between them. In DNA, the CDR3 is TGCGCCAGCAGCCAGACCCATTGGGCGGGCTCTGAAGCTTTCTTT. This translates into CASSQTHWAGSEAFF.

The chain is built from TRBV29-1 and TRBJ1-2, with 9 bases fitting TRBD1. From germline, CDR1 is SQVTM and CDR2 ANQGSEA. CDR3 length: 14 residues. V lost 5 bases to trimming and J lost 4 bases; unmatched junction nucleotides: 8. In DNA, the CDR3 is TGCAGCGTTAGTGGACAGGGGTCGAGCTATGGCTACACCTTC. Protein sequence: CSVSGQGSSYGYTF.

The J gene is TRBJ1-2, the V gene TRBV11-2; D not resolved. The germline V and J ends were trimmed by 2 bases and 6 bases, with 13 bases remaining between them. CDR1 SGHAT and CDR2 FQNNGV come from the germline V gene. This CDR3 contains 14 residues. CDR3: CASSLLVTTDGYTF. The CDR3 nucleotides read TGTGCCAGCAGCTTATTGGTCACTACGGATGGCTACACCTTC.

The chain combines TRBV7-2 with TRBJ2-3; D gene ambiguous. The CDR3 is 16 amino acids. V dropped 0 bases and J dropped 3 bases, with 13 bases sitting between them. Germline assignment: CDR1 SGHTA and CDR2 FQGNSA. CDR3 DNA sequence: TGTGCCAGCAGCTTAGCGCCGGCGGCCCCTACAGATACGCAGTATTTT. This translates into CASSLAPAAPTDTQYF.